Reported below is one T cell receptor beta chain. Its target is not known. The sample is drawn from a study of identical twins. Study findings and constraints: There was an excess of low generation probability in the out-of-frame alpha sequences that twins shared. Fewer insertions marked abundant cord blood beta clonotypes; young adult naive trended weakly, memory not at all. The same donors were not followed; conclusions instead depended on cross-sectional statistical analysis.

TCRdb fed the 5' RACE reads into MiXCR, producing one record per CDR3 protein. The repertoire holds around 470,000 distinct CDR3 sequences, with 14% as singletons. Healthy Caucasians supplied all donations. Germline-derived CDR1 and CDR2 are DFQATT and SNEGSKA (reference sequence). The CDR3 spans 13 residues. The V and J ends lost 3 bases and 3 bases respectively, with 11 bases between them. These same records also appear under a second study, on yellow fever vaccine responses in identical twins.

The sequence came from a woman younger than 30 in good health. The sequencing sample was made of CD4+ T cells sorted from blood. The chain couples TRBV20-1 to TRBJ2-5; possible D gene TRBD1, 6 bases. The CDR3 reads CSASHTGKETQYF. The CDR3 coding sequence is TGCAGTGCTAGTCATACAGGGAAAGAGACCCAGTACTTC.